The present T cell receptor beta chain was sequenced within a study of identical twins. In germline, CDR1 is MNHEY, CDR2 SVGAGI. CDR3 length: 16 amino acids. V was pared by 3 bases and J by 0 bases, with 14 bases between. Addition of a universal primer site occurred through template switching, and cDNA carried unique molecular identifiers. MiXCR, applied by TCRdb to the 5' RACE reads, yields one record per CDR3 protein. Of roughly 250,000 distinct CDR3 sequences in the sample, 7% were seen once. This clonotype has ten or more counts. What it binds is unknown. Overall study findings and caveats: Fewer insertions characterized abundant cord blood beta clonotypes, whereas memory repertoires showed none.

These records were also assigned to another study, of yellow fever vaccine responses in identical twins.

Sample: memory (CD45RO+) T cells sorted from blood. The receptor was derived from a woman younger than 35 in good health. This chain connects TRBV6-5 to TRBJ1-1; D is uncertain. The CDR3 region is CASSYGIRRMNTEAFF. The CDR3, as DNA: TGTGCCAGCAGTTATGGCATCAGGAGAATGAACACTGAAGCTTTCTTT.